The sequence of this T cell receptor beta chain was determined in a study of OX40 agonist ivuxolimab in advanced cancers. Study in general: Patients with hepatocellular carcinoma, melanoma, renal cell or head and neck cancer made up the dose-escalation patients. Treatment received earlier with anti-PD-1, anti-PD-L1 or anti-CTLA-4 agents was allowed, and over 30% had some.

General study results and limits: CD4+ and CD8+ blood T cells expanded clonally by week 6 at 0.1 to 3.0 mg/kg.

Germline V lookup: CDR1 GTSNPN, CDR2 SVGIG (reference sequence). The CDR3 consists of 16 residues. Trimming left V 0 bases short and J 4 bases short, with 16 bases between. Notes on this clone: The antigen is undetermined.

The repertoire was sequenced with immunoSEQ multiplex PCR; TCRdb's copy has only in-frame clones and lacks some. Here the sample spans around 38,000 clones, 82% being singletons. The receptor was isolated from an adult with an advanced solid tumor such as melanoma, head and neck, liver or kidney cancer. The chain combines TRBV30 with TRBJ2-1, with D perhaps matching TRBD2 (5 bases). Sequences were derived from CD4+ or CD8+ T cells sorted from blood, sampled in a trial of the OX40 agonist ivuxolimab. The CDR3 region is CAWSVSFDGGYNEQFF. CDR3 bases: TGTGCCTGGAGTGTAAGTTTTGACGGCGGGTACAATGAGCAGTTCTTC.